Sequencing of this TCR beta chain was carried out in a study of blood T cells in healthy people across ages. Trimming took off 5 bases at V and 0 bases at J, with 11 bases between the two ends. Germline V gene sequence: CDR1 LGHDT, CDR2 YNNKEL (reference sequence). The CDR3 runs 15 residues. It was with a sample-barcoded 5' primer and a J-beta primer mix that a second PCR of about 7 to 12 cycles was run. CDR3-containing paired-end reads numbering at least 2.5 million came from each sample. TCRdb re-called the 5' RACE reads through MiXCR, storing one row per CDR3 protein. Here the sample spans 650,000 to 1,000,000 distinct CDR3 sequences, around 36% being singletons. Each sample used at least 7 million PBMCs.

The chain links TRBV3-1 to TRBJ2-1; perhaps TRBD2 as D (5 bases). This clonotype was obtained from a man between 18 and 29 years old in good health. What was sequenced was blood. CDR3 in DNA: TGTGCCAGCAGCTTCGAGAGGGCCTCCTACAATGAGCAGTTCTTC. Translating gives CASSFERASYNEQFF.